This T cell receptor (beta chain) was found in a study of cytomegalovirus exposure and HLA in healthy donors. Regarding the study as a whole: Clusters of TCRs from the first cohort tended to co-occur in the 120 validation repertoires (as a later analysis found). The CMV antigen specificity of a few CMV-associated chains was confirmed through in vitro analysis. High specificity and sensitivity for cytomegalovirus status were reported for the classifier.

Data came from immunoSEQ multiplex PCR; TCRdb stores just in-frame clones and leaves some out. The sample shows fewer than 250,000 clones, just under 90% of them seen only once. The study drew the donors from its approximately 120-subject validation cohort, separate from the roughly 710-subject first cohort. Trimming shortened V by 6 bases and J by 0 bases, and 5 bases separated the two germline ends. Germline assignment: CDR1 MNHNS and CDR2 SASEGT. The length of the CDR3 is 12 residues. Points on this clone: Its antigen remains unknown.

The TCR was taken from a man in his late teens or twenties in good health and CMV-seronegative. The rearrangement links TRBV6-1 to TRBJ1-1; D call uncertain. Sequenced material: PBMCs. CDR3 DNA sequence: TGTGCCAGCAGACTAATGAACACTGAAGCTTTCTTT. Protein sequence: CASRLMNTEAFF.